This T cell receptor beta chain was captured by sequencing in a study of blood T cell repertoires in COVID-19. Background on the study: The origin of the acute and convalescent COVID-19 samples was the United States, Italy and Spain. The cDNA or gDNA used as material had been derived from T cells, B-cell-depleted T cells, or PBMCs.

The germline V and J ends were trimmed by 2 bases and 6 bases, with 10 bases remaining between them. The CDR3 sequence is 14 residues long. Germline assignment: CDR1 MNHEY and CDR2 SVGAGI. Methods used by the authors: By means of reference gene primer amplification, nucleated cell counts were estimated. Clones were sequenced by immunoSEQ multiplex PCR, and TCRdb holds only the in-frame ones, with some missing. The V and J calls and clone size were taken over from that table, and D and trimming were inferred from the DNA. Among some 26,000 clones, 88% were seen once, and the ten largest hold 7.7%. This clonotype originated in a woman aged 45-65 years with active COVID-19. This chain links TRBV6-5 with TRBJ2-2, with D possibly matching TRBD1 (5 bases). Sequencing was carried out using peripheral blood. The CDR3 DNA reads as TGTGCCAGCAGTTACGGTCCAGGGCCCGGGGAGCTGTTTTTT. It codes for CASSYGPGPGELFF.